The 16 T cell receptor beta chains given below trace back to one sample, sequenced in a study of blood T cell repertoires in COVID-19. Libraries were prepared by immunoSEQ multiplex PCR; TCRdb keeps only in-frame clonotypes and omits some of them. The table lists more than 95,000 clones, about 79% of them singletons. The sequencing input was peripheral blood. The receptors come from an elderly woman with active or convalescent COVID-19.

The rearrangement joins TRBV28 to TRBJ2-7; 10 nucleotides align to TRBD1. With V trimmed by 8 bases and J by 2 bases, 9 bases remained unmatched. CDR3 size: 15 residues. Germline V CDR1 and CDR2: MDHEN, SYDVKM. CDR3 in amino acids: CASLRRDRGTYEQYF. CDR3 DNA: TGTGCCAGCCTCCGCCGGGACAGGGGCACCTACGAGCAGTACTTC.

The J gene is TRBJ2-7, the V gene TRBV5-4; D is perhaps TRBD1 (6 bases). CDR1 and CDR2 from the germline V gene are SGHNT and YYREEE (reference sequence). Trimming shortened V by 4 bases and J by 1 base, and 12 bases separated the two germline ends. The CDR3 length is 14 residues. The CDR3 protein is CASSSKQGSYEQYF. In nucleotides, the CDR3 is TGTGCCAGCAGCAGCAAACAGGGATCCTACGAGCAGTACTTC.

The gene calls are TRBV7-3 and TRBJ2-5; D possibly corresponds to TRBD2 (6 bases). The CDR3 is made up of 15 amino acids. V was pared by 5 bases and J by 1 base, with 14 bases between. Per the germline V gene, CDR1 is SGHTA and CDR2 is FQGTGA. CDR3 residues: CASSRSAGTQETQYF. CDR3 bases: TGTGCCAGCAGCCGATCTGCGGGGACCCAAGAGACCCAGTACTTC.

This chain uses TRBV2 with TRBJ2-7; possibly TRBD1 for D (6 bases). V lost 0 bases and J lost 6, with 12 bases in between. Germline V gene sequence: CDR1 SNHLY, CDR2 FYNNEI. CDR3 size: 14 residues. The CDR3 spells CASSEANRASEQYF. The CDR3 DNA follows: TGTGCCAGCAGTGAAGCGAACAGGGCCTCCGAGCAGTACTTC.

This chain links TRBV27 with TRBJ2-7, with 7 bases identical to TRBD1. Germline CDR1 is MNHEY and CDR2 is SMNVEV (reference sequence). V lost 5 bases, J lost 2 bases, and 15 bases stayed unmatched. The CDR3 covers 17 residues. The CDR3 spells CASSAARGGALTYEQYF. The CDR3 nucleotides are TGTGCCAGCAGTGCGGCGAGAGGGGGCGCCCTAACCTACGAGCAGTACTTC.

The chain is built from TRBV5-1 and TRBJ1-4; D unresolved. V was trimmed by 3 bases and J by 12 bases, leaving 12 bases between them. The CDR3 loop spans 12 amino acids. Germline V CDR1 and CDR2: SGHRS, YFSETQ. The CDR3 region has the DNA TGCGCCAGCAGCTCCGGAGGCTTTGAACTGTTTTTT. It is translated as CASSSGGFELFF.

CDR3 sequence reads: CASSPGGSYNSPLHF. CDR3 DNA: TGCGCCAGCAGCCCCGGGGGCTCCTATAATTCACCCCTCCACTTT. The chain is built from TRBV4-1 and TRBJ1-6, with D perhaps TRBD1 (5 bases). Germline V gene sequence: CDR1 MGHRA, CDR2 YSYEKL. V lost 4 bases and J 0 bases, leaving 7 bases between the germline ends. The CDR3 runs to 15 residues.

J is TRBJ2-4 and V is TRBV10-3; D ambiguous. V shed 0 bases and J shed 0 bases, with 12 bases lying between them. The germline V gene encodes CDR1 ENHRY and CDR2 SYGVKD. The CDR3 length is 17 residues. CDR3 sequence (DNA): TGTGCCATCAGTGAGTCGATCTTTGGCGGAGCCAAAAACATTCAGTACTTC. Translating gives CAISESIFGGAKNIQYF.

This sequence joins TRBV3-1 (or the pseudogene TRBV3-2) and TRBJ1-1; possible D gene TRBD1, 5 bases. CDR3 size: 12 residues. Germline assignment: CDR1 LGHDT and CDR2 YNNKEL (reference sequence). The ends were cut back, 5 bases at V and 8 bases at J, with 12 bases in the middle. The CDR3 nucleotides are TGTGCCAGCAGCTCGGAGGGGCAAGAAGCTTTCTTT. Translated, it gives CASSSEGQEAFF.

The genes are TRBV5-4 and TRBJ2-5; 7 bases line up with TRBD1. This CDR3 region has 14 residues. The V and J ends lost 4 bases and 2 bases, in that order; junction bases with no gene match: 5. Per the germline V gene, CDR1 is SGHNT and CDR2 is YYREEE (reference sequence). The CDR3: CASSTGTEQETQYF. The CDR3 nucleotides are TGTGCCAGCAGCACCGGGACAGAGCAAGAGACCCAGTACTTC.

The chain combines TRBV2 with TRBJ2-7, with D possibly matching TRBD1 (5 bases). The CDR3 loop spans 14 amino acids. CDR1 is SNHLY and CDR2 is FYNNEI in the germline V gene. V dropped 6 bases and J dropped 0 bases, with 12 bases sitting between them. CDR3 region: CASSRVLLSYEQYF. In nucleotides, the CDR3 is TGTGCCAGCAGCAGGGTTCTTCTCTCCTACGAGCAGTACTTC. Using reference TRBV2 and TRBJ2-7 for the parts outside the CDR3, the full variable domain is EPEVTQTPSHQVTQMGQEVILRCVPISNHLYFYWYRQILGQKVEFLVSFYNNEISEKSEIFDDQFSVERPDGSNFTLKIRSTKLEDSAMYFCASSRVLLSYEQYFGPGTRLTVT.

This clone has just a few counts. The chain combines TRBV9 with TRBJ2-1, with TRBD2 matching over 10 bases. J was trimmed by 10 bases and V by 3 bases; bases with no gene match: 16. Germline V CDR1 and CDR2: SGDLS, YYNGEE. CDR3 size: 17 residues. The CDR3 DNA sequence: TGTGCCAGCAGCGAGGGTAAGACAGCGGGAGGGCAGGGAGAGCAGTTCTTC. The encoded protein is CASSEGKTAGGQGEQFF.

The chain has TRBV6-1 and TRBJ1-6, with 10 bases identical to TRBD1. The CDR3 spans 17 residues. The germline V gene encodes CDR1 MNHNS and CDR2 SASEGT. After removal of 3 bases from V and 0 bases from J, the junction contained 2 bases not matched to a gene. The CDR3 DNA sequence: TGTGCCAGCAGTGATCGGGACAGGGGCTCCTATAATTCACCCCTCCACTTT. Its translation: CASSDRDRGSYNSPLHF.

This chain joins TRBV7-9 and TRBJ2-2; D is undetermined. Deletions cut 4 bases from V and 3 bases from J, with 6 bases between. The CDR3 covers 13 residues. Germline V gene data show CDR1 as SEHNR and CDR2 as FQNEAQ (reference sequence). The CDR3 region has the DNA TGTGCCAGCAGCTCAGTCCACACCGGGGAGCTGTTTTTT. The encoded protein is CASSSVHTGELFF.

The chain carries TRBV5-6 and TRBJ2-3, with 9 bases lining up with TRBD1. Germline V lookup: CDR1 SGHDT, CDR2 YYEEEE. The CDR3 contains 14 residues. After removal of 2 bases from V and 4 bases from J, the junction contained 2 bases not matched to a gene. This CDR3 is CASSLGTGSDTQYF. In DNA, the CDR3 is TGTGCCAGCAGCTTAGGGACAGGGTCAGATACGCAGTATTTT.

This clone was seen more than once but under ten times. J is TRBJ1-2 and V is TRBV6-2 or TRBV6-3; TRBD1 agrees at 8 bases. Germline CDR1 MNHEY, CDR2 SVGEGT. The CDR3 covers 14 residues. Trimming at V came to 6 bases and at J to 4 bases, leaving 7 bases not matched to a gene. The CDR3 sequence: CASSFRQGRYGYTF. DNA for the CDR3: TGTGCCAGCAGCTTCCGACAGGGGCGCTATGGCTACACCTTC.